The entry below gives a single T cell receptor (beta chain) sequence along with its context. Its antigen is still unknown. The data stem from a study of T cell responses to AZD1222 COVID-19 vaccine. Whole-study results and caveats: When two AZD1222 doses had been given, Spike-specific TCR breadth and depth rose. Nearly half of spike-specific TCRs reportedly target variant regions that are unmutated in the B.1.351 and B.1.1.7 variants.

Profiled with immunoSEQ multiplex PCR; TCRdb holds only in-frame clones, not every one. Of about 150,000 clones listed, approximately 86% are singletons. The CDR3 runs 15 residues. V lost 1 base, J lost 5 bases, and 13 bases lay in between. Germline V gene sequence: CDR1 SGHRS, CDR2 YFSETQ. The chain couples TRBV5-1 to TRBJ1-5; D unresolved. The sample in question was peripheral blood, obtained on day 0 of AZD1222 vaccination. This clonotype was sampled from an adult in good health. In nucleotides, the CDR3 is TGCGCCAGCAGCTTGATGGCCGGGTCAGATCAGCCCCAGCATTTT. Translated: CASSLMAGSDQPQHF.